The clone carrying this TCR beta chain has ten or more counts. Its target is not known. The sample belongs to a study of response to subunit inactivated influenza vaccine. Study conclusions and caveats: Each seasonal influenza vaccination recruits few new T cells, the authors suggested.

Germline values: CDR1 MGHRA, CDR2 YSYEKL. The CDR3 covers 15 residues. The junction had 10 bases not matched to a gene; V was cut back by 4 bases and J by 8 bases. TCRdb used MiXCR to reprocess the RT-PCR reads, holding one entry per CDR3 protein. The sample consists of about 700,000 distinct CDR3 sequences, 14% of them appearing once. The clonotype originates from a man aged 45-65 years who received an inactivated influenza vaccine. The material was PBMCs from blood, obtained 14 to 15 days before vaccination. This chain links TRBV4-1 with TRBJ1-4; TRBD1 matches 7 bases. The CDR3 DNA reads TGCGCCAGCAGCCTAGACAGGGTAGGGGGGGAAAAACTGTTTTTT. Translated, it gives CASSLDRVGGEKLFF.